This TCR beta chain was profiled in a study of T cell responses to AZD1222 COVID-19 vaccine. On this clone itself: Mismatch with germline at one junction end may stem from a read error.

The CDR3 loop spans 13 amino acids. Germline-derived CDR1 and CDR2 are SGHTA and FQGNSA. Clones were read by immunoSEQ multiplex PCR, and TCRdb kept only the in-frame ones, dropping some. The sample carries 100,000 to 150,000 clones, roughly 82% recorded once. Sequencing was performed on peripheral blood, taken 28 days after the second AZD1222 dose. The V gene is TRBV7-2, the J gene TRBJ2-7, with D possibly TRBD1 on 6 matching bases. This clonotype originated in an adult who received the AZD1222 COVID-19 vaccine. The CDR3 sequence: CASSLDETGTKHF. The CDR3 region has the DNA TGTGCCAGCAGCTTAGACGAAACAGGGACCAAGCACTTC. Full variable domain (rest looked up from reference TRBV7-2 and TRBJ2-7): GAGVSQSPSNKVTEKGKDVELRCDPISGHTALYWYRQSLGQGLEFLIYFQGNSAPDKSGLPSDRFSAERTGGSVSTLTIQRTQQEDSAVYLCASSLDETGTKHFGPGTRLTVT.